The 4 T cell receptor beta chains given below trace back to one sample, sequenced in a study of blood T cell repertoires in COVID-19. Method: immunoSEQ multiplex PCR; TCRdb's copy keeps in-frame clones and lacks some. The repertoire holds 180,000 or so clones, 80% to 90% seen once, with approximately 8% in the top ten. The specimen sequenced was peripheral blood. The source is a man aged 55 to 70 with acute or convalescent COVID-19.

The chain joins TRBV4-1 to TRBJ2-1, with D possibly being TRBD2 (6 bases). Looked up from germline, CDR1 is MGHRA and CDR2 is YSYEKL. The length of the CDR3 is 18 residues. Deletions cut 5 bases from V and 6 bases from J, with 26 bases between. The CDR3: CASSGLFYFSGGVNEQFF. CDR3 DNA sequence: TGCGCCAGCAGCGGACTCTTCTACTTTAGCGGAGGGGTCAATGAGCAGTTCTTC.

V is TRBV5-1 and J is TRBJ2-2; TRBD2 matches at 9 bases. Germline CDR1 and CDR2: SGHRS and YFSETQ. Germline trimming cut 1 base from V and 5 bases from J; bases unmatched to any gene: 6. The CDR3 spans 16 residues. CDR3 DNA: TGCGCCAGCAGCTTGTCGGTAGCGGGAGTTACCGGGGAGCTGTTTTTT. Translation gives CASSLSVAGVTGELFF.

This clone has just one count. The chain has TRBV19 and TRBJ1-3; D may be TRBD1 (5 bases). This CDR3 contains 17 residues. V gave up 2 bases and J gave up 0 bases, with 14 bases separating them. CDR1 LNHDA and CDR2 SQIVND come from the germline V gene (reference sequence). The CDR3 region is CASSILGRANSGNTIYF. CDR3 in DNA: TGTGCCAGTAGTATATTGGGCAGGGCTAACTCTGGAAACACCATATATTTT.

This chain connects TRBV9 to TRBJ2-1; TRBD2 might be the D (5 bases). Germline CDR1 SGDLS, CDR2 YYNGEE. The CDR3 runs to 15 residues. V was clipped by 0 bases and J by 0 bases, with 7 bases between them. The CDR3 here is CASSVGGGSYNEQFF. CDR3 coding DNA: TGTGCCAGCAGCGTAGGTGGAGGCTCCTACAATGAGCAGTTCTTC.